This TCR beta chain came from a study of T cell responses to AZD1222 COVID-19 vaccine. General study points: Recipients of two AZD1222 doses showed rising Spike-specific TCR breadth and depth. The span of vaccine-associated CD4 TCRs extended across spike, with dominance at 160-218 and 743-854.

In the case of this clone: Its antigen remains unknown.

Trimming took 0 bases from V and 9 from J; bases not matched to a gene: 9. Per germline, CDR1 SGHVS and CDR2 FQNEAQ. This CDR3 is built from 16 residues. Here immunoSEQ multiplex PCR was the method, and the copy in TCRdb shows in-frame clones only, minus some. This sample carries some 130,000 clones, approximately 88% of them seen once, and the ten largest clones take 5.5% to 7%. The TCR sequence derives from an adult in good health. The starting material was peripheral blood, obtained on day 0 of AZD1222 vaccination. The chain has TRBV7-8 and TRBJ2-1; TRBD2 matches at 9 bases. The CDR3 DNA follows: TGTGCCAGCAGCTTAGCGTTGCAGCGGGGGGTAGGTGAGCAGTTCTTC. Amino acids: CASSLALQRGVGEQFF.